This T cell receptor (beta chain) is drawn from a study of shared T cell receptors in the human thymus. The J segment lost 2 bases and the V segment lost 4 bases, leaving 5 bases of the junction unmatched. The CDR3 covers 14 residues. Germline V CDR1 and CDR2: SGHRS, YFSETQ. Data came from immunoSEQ multiplex PCR; TCRdb stores just in-frame clones and leaves some out. The sample has around 65,000 clones; more than 90% are singletons. The clonotype was recovered from a human donor. The specimen sequenced was thymocytes. The genes are TRBV5-1 and TRBJ2-5; 7 nucleotides align to TRBD1. As DNA, the CDR3 is TGCGCCAGCAGCCAAAAACAGGGGCAAGAGACCCAGTACTTC. Translation gives CASSQKQGQETQYF.